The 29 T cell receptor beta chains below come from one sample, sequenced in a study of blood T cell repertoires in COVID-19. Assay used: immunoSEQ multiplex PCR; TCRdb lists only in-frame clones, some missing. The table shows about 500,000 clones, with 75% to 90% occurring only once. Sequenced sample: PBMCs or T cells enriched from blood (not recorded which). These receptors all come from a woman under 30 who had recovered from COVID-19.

For the CDR3, the DNA is TGTGCCAGTAGTATAGATGGGACAGGGGAGCTGTTTTTT. Protein product: CASSIDGTGELFF. This chain uses TRBV19 with TRBJ2-2; perhaps TRBD1 as D (6 bases). Between the trimmed V and J ends, which lost 0 bases and 8 bases, there was a span of 7 bases. Germline V gene sequence: CDR1 LNHDA, CDR2 SQIVND (reference sequence). The CDR3 length is 13 residues.

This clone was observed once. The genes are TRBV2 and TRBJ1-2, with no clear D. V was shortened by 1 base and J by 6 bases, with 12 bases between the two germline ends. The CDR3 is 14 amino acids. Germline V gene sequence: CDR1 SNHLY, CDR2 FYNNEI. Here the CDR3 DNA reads TGTGCCAGCAGTGAAGGAAACCGGAGAAATGGCTACACCTTC. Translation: CASSEGNRRNGYTF.

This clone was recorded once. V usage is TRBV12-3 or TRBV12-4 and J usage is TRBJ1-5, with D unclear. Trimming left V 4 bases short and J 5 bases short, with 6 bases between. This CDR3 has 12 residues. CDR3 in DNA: TGTGCCAGCAGTTCCCTAGATCAGCCCCAGCATTTT. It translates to CASSSLDQPQHF.

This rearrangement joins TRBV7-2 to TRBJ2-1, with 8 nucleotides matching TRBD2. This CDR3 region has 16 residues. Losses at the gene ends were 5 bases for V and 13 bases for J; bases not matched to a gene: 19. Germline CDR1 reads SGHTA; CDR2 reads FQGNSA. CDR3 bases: TGTGCCAGCAGCATCCCCCCCCGGACTAGCAGGGTCCGCCAGTTCTTC. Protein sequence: CASSIPPRTSRVRQFF.

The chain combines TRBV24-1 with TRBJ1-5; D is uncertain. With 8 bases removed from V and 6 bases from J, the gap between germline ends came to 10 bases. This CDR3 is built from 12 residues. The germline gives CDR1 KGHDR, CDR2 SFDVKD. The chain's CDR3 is CATTYGCQPQHF. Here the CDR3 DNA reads TGTGCCACCACCTATGGTTGTCAGCCCCAGCATTTT.

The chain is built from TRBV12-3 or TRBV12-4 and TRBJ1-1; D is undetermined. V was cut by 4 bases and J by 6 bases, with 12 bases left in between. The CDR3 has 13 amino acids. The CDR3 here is CASSSTEVPEAFF. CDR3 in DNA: TGTGCCAGCAGTTCGACCGAGGTCCCTGAAGCTTTCTTT.

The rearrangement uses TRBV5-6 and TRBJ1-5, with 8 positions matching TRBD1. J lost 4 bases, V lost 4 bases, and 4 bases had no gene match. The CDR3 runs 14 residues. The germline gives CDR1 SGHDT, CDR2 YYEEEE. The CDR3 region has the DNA TGTGCCAGCAGCCGAGGACAGGGAAATCAGCCCCAGCATTTT. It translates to CASSRGQGNQPQHF.

This chain's CDR3 is CASSPPSGFGYTF. In DNA form, the CDR3 reads TGTGCCAGCTCACCACCCTCAGGGTTTGGCTACACCTTC. This chain connects TRBV18 to TRBJ1-2; D is possibly TRBD1 (5 bases). Per germline, CDR1 KGHSH and CDR2 LQKENI. There are 13 residues in the CDR3. V lost 0 bases and J lost 7, with 9 bases in between. The full variable domain, with the rest looked up from reference TRBV18 and TRBJ1-2, is NAGVMQNPRHLVRRRGQEARLRCSPMKGHSHVYWYRQLPEEGLKFMVYLQKENIIDESGMPKERFSAEFPKEGPSILRIQQVVRGDSAAYFCASSPPSGFGYTFGSGTRLTVV.

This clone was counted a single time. The CDR3 DNA follows: TGTGCCAGCAGTTTCGGGACAGGGGGCGGTGAGCAGTACTTC. Translating gives CASSFGTGGGEQYF. The chain has TRBV27 and TRBJ2-7; 12 nucleotides line up with TRBD1. Per the germline V gene, CDR1 is MNHEY and CDR2 is SMNVEV (reference sequence). CDR3 size: 14 residues. With V trimmed by 3 bases and J by 7 bases, 4 bases remained unmatched.

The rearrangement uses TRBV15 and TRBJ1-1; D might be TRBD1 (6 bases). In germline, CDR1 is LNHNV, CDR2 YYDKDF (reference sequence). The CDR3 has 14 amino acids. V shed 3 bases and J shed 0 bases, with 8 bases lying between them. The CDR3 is CATSRDSMNTEAFF. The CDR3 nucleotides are TGTGCCACCAGCAGGGACAGCATGAACACTGAAGCTTTCTTT.

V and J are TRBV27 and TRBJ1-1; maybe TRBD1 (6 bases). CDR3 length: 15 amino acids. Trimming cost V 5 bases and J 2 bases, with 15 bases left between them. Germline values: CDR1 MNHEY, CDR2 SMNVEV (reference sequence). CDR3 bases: TGTGCCAGCAGTCGACGGACAGACGCTAACACTGAAGCTTTCTTT. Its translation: CASSRRTDANTEAFF.

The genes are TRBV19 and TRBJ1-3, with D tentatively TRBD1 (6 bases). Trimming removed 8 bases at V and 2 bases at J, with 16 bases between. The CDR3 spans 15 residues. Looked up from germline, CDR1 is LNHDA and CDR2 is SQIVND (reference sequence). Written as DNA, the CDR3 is TGTGCCAGTCGCGTACAGGGAAGCGCTGGAAACACCATATATTTT. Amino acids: CASRVQGSAGNTIYF.

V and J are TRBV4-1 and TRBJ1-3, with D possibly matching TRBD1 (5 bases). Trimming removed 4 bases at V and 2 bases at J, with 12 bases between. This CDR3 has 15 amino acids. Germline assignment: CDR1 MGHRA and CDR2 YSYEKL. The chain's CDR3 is CASSPGDVAGNTIYF. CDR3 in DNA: TGCGCCAGCAGCCCGGGGGACGTAGCTGGAAACACCATATATTTT.

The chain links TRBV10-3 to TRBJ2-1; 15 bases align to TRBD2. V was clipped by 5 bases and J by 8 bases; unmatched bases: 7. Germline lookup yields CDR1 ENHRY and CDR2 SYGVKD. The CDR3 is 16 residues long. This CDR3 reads CAISTRTSGGADEQFF. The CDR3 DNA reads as TGTGCCATCAGTACCCGGACTAGCGGGGGGGCTGATGAGCAGTTCTTC.

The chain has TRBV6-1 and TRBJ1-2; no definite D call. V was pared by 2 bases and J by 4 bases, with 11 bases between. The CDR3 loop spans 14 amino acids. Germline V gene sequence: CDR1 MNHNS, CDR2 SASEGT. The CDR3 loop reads CASSESETVYGYTF. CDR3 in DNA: TGTGCCAGCAGTGAATCGGAAACAGTCTATGGCTACACCTTC.

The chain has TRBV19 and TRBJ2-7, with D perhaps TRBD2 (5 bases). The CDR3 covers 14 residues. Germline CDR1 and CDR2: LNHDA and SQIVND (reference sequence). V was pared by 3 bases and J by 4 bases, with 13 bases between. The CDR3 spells CASSIGGNSYEQYF. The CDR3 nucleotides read TGTGCCAGTAGTATCGGAGGCAACTCGTACGAGCAGTACTTC.

The CDR3 protein is CASSLDQATQYF. In DNA, the CDR3 is TGTGCCAGCAGCTTAGATCAGGCAACGCAGTATTTT. The rearrangement joins TRBV7-3 to TRBJ2-3; D not resolved. The CDR3 spans 12 residues. Germline V gene data show CDR1 as SGHTA and CDR2 as FQGTGA. The V end lost 2 bases, the J end lost 9 bases, and 9 bases lay between the germline ends.

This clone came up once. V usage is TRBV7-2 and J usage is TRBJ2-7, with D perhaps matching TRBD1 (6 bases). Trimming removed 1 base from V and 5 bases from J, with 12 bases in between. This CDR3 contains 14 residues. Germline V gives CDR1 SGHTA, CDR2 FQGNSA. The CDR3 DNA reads TGTGCCAGCAGCTTAGGGGGGCTGGGCGACGAGCAGTACTTC. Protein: CASSLGGLGDEQYF.

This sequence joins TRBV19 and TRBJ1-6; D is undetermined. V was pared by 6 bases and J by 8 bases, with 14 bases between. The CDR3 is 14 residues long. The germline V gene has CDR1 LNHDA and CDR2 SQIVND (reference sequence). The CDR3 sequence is CASRRGVGDSPLHF. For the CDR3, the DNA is TGTGCCAGTAGAAGAGGTGTCGGGGATTCACCCCTCCACTTT.

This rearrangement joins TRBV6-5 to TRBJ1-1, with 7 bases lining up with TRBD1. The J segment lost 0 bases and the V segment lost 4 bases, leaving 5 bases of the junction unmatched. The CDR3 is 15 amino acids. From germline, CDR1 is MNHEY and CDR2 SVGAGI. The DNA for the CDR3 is TGTGCCAGCAGTTCCGCCGGGACAGTGAACACTGAAGCTTTCTTT. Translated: CASSSAGTVNTEAFF.

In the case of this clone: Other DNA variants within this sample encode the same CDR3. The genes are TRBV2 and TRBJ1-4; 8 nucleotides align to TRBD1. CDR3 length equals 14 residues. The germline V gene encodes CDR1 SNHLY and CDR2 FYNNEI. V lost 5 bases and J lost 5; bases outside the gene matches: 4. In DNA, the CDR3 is TGTGCCAGCAGTTCGGGGACAGGAAATGAAAAACTGTTTTTT. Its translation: CASSSGTGNEKLFF. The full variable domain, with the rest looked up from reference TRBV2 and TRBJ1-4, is EPEVTQTPSHQVTQMGQEVILRCVPISNHLYFYWYRQILGQKVEFLVSFYNNEISEKSEIFDDQFSVERPDGSNFTLKIRSTKLEDSAMYFCASSSGTGNEKLFFGSGTQLSVL.

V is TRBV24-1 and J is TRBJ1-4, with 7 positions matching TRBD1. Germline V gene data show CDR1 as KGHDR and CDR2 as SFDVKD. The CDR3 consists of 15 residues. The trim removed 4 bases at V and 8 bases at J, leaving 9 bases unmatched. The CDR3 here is CATSDRGQAGEKLFF. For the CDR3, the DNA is TGTGCCACCAGTGACCGTGGACAGGCCGGGGAAAAACTGTTTTTT.

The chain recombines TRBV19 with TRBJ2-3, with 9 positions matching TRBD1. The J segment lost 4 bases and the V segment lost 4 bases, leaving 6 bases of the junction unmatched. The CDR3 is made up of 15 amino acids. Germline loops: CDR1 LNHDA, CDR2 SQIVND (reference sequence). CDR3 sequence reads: CASSRTGVEADTQYF. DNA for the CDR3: TGTGCCAGTAGTAGGACAGGGGTGGAGGCAGATACGCAGTATTTT.

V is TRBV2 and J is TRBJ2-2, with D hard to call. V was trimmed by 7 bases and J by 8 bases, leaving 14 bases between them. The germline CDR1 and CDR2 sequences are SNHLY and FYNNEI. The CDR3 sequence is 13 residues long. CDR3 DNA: TGTGCCAGCATGATTCAGGTTAAAGGGGAGCTGTTTTTT. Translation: CASMIQVKGELFF.

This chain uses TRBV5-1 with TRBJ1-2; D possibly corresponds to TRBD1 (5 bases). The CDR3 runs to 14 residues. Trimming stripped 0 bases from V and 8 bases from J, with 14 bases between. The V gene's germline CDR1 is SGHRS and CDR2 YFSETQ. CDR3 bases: TGCGCCAGCAGCTTGGAAGGCAGGGTAGAGGGCTACACCTTC. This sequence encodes CASSLEGRVEGYTF.

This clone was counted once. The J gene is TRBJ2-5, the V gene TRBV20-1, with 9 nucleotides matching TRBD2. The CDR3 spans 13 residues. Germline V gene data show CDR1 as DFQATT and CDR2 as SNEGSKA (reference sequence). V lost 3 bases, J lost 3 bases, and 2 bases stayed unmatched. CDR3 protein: CSASSGGEETQYF. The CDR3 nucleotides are TGCAGTGCTAGTAGCGGGGGAGAAGAGACCCAGTACTTC.

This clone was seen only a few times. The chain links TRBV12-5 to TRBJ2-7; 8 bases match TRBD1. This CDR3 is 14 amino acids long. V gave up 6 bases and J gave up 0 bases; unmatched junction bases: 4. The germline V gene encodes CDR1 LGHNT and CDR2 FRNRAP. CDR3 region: CASGDRGGSYEQYF. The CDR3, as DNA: TGTGCTAGTGGAGACAGGGGTGGCTCCTACGAGCAGTACTTC.

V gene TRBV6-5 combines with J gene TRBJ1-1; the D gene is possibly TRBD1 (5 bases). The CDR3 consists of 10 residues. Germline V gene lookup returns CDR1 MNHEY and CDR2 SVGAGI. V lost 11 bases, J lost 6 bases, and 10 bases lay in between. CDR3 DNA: TGTGCCGCAGGGAGGGCTGAAGCTTTCTTT. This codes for CAAGRAEAFF.

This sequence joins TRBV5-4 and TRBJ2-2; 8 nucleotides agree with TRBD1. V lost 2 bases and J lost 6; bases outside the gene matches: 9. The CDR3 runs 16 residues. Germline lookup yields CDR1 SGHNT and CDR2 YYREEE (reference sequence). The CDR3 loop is CASSFPGQGVSGELFF. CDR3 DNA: TGTGCCAGCAGCTTCCCCGGACAGGGTGTCTCCGGGGAGCTGTTTTTT.